This T cell receptor (beta chain) was captured in a study of brain T cells in children with intractable seizures. Clones were read by immunoSEQ multiplex PCR, and TCRdb kept only the in-frame ones, dropping some. The sample lists about 340,000 clones; about 93% were seen once. Time point specified: blood from clinic visit 5 months post-surgery; TSC patient then seizure free. Sequencing was limited to surgery cases with top T cell transcript signatures in brain tissue. The germline V gene encodes CDR1 LGHDT and CDR2 YNNKEL (reference sequence). This CDR3 has 16 residues. Trimming stripped 2 bases from V and 2 bases from J, with 16 bases between.

The material was peripheral blood, obtained about 5 months after surgery. The clonotype comes from a boy less than two years old with tuberous sclerosis and intractable seizures. This rearrangement joins TRBV3-1 (or the pseudogene TRBV3-2) to TRBJ2-7, with a weak D call TRBD2 (6 bases). Here the CDR3 DNA reads TGTGCCAGCAGCCAATTTCCGGGACTGGGACCCTACGAGCAGTACTTC. The encoded protein is CASSQFPGLGPYEQYF.